The present T cell receptor (beta chain) was sequenced within a study of T-cell reconstitution after alpha-beta-depleted transplantation in children. General study findings and limits: Where alpha-beta T cells came from about two months after transplant was reportedly several hundred expanded graft clones. Newly produced T cells mostly provided counts and TCRbeta diversity after one year, as hyperexpanded clones declined.

Researchers prepared the TCRbeta library using unique molecular identifiers, the study reports. A single record per CDR3 protein comes from TCRdb applying MiXCR to the PCR reads. The data hold about 110,000 distinct CDR3 sequences, with about 6.4% observed a single time. This clonotype was recorded at least ten times. Its antigen is unidentified. This CDR3 comprises 15 residues. Germline CDR1 is LGHNA and CDR2 is YSLEER. The V end was cut by 3 bases, the J end by 1 base, with 10 bases between. The TCR originated in a male patient between 2 and 9 years old who had a stem cell transplant for acute lymphoblastic leukemia, so the T cells may come from the graft donor. J is TRBJ2-4 and V is TRBV4-3; D might be TRBD2 (6 bases). Source: PBMCs, mostly from graft donor cells, taken 360 days after TCRalphabeta/CD19-depleted stem cell transplant. Written as DNA, the CDR3 is TGCGCCAGCAGCCACGGCCTAGCGGCCAAAAACATTCAGTACTTC. It is translated as CASSHGLAAKNIQYF.